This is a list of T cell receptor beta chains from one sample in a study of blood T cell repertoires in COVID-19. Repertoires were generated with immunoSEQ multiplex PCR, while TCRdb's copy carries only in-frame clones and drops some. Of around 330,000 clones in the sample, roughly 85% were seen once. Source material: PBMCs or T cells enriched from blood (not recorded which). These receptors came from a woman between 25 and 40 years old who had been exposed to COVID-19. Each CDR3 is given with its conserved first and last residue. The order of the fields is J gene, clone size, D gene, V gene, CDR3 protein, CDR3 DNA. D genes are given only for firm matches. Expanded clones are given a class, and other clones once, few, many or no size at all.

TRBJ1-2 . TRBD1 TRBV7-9 CASSFRGQGDYGYTF TGTGCCAGCAGCTTCAGGGGACAGGGGGACTATGGCTACACCTTC
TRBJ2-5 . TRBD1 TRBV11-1 CASSLNDRVGETQYF TGTGCCAGCAGCTTAAATGACAGGGTCGGGGAGACCCAGTACTTC
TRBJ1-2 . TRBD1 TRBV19 CASRNTGTGDEESIYGYTF TGTGCCAGTAGGAATACCGGGACAGGGGACGAAGAATCGATTTATGGCTACACCTTC
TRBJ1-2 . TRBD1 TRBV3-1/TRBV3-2 CASSQDQGTGKIAF TGTGCCAGCAGCCAAGATCAAGGGACAGGGAAGATCGCCTTC
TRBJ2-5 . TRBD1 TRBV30 CAWTTGGVRQETQYF TGTGCCTGGACTACAGGGGGCGTGAGGCAAGAGACCCAGTACTTC
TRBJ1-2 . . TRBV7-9 CASSLERTASYGYTF TGTGCCAGCAGCTTAGAAAGGACAGCTAGCTATGGCTACACCTTC
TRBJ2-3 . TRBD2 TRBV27 CASSLWGGYDTDTQYF TGTGCCAGCAGTTTATGGGGGGGTTACGACACAGATACGCAGTATTTT
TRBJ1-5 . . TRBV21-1 CASSKVEGTFIRQPQHF TGTGCCAGCAGCAAAGTCGAGGGAACGTTCATTCGTCAGCCCCAGCATTTT
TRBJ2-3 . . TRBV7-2 CASSPSYSTDTQYF TGTGCCAGCAGCCCGAGTTATAGCACAGATACGCAGTATTTT
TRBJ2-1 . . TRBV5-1 CASSLGSVNEQFF TGCGCCAGCAGCTTGGGGTCAGTAAATGAGCAGTTCTTC
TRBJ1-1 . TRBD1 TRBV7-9 CASSPTGGNTEAFF TGTGCCAGCAGCCCGACAGGGGGCAACACTGAAGCTTTCTTT
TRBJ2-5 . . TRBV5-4 CASSLGAGGETQYF TGTGCCAGCAGCTTGGGGGCAGGGGGGGAGACCCAGTACTTC
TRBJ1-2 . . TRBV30 CAWSVQGGGGYTF TGTGCCTGGAGCGTACAGGGTGGGGGAGGCTACACCTTC
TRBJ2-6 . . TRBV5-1 CASSLAGGANVLTF TGCGCCAGCAGCTTGGCAGGGGGGGCCAACGTCCTGACTTTC
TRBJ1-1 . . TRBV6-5 CASSTNNRGEAFF TGTGCCAGCAGTACAAACAACCGGGGTGAAGCTTTCTTT
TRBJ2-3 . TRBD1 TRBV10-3 CAISGTGLRADTQYF TGTGCCATCAGCGGGACAGGGTTGAGGGCAGATACGCAGTATTTT
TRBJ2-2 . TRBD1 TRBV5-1 CASSFTGGGNTGELFF TGCGCCAGCAGCTTTACAGGGGGCGGAAACACCGGGGAGCTGTTTTTT
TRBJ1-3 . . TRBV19 CASSIGSGNTIYF TGTGCCAGTAGTATCGGGAGTGGAAACACCATATATTTT
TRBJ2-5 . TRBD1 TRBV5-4 CASSLAQGETQYF TGTGCCAGCAGCTTGGCACAGGGGGAGACCCAGTACTTC
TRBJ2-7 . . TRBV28 CASAISFYEQYF TGTGCCAGCGCGATAAGCTTCTACGAGCAGTACTTC
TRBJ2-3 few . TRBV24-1 CATSVGGHVDTQYF TGTGCCACCAGTGTCGGCGGGCATGTAGATACGCAGTATTTT
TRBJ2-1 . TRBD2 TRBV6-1 CASSAQATSGSSYNEQFF TGTGCCAGCAGTGCTCAAGCGACTAGCGGGAGCTCCTACAATGAGCAGTTCTTC
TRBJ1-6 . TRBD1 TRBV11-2 CASSPRQGADNSPLHF TGTGCCAGCAGCCCGCGACAGGGGGCGGATAATTCACCCCTCCACTTT
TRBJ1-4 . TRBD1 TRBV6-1 CASSEAGQGRGEKLFF TGTGCCAGCAGTGAAGCCGGACAGGGGCGGGGCGAAAAACTGTTTTTT
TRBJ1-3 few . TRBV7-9 CASSLGSGAAGNTIYF TGTGCCAGCAGCTTGGGCTCAGGGGCGGCTGGAAACACCATATATTTT
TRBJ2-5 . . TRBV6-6 CASSLDRGNQETQYF TGTGCCAGCAGTTTAGATCGGGGAAACCAAGAGACCCAGTACTTC
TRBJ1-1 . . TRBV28 CASSLGKSHTEAFF TGTGCCAGCAGTTTGGGCAAATCTCACACTGAAGCTTTCTTT
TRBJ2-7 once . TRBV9 CASSVGLGGGGAYEQYF TGTGCCAGCAGCGTAGGGCTGGGGGGGGGCGGAGCCTACGAGCAGTACTTC
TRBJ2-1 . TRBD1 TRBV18 CASVRDRVNNEQFF TGTGCCAGTGTAAGGGACAGGGTAAACAATGAGCAGTTCTTC
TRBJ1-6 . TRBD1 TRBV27 CASSHGQGRNSPLHF TGTGCCAGCAGTCACGGACAGGGGAGGAATTCACCCCTCCACTTT
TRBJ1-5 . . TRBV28 CASSPTTDIEAPQHF TGTGCCAGCAGTCCAACGACGGATATCGAGGCGCCCCAGCATTTT
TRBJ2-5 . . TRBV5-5 CASSSVIETQYF TGTGCCAGCAGCTCCGTAATAGAGACCCAGTACTTC
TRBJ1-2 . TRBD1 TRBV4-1 CASSPWSGGDYGYTF TGCGCCAGCAGCCCTTGGTCAGGGGGCGACTATGGCTACACCTTC
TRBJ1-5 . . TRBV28 CASSPNQPQHF TGTGCCAGCAGTCCGAATCAGCCCCAGCATTTT
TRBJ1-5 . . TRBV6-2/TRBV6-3 CASSFRREPQHF TGTGCCAGCAGTTTCCGACGGGAGCCCCAGCATTTT
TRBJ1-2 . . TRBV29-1 CSVEDGVSYTF TGCAGCGTTGAAGACGGGGTAAGCTACACCTTC